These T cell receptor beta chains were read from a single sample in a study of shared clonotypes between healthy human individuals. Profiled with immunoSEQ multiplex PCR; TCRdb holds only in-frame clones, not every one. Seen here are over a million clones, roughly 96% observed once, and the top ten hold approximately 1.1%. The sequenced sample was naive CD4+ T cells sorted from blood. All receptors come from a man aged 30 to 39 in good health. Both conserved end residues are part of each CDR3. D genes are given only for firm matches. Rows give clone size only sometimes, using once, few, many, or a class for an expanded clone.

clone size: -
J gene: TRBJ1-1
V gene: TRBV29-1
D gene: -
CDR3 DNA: TGCAGCGGCCGAATGGCTACTGAAGCTTTCTTT
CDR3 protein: CSGRMATEAFF

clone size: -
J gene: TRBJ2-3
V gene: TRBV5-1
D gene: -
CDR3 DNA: TGCGCCAGCAGCGAAGGACAGCCCACAGATACGCAGTATTTT
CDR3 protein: CASSEGQPTDTQYF

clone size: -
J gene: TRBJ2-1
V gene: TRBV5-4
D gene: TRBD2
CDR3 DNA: TGTGCCAGCAGCTTGGCCGGGACTAGCGGGTCCAGCTCCTACAATGAGCAGTTCTTC
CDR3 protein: CASSLAGTSGSSSYNEQFF

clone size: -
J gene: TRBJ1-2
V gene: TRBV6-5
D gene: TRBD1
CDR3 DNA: TGTGCCAGCAGTCCAGGGGGCGGTGGCTATGGCTACACCTTC
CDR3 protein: CASSPGGGGYGYTF

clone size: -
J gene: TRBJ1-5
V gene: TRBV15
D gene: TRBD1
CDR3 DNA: TGTGCCACCAGCATGGCAGGGGGAAGTCCCCAGCATTTT
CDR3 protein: CATSMAGGSPQHF

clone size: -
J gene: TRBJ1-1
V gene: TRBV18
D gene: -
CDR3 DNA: TGTGCCAGCTCACCTCTAGCCATGAACACTGAAGCTTTCTTT
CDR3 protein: CASSPLAMNTEAFF

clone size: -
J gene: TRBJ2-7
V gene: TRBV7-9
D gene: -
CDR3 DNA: TGTGCCAGCTGCTCAGAACGTTACGAGCAGTACTTC
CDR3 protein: CASCSERYEQYF

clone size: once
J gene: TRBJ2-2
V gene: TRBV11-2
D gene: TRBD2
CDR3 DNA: TGTGCCAGCAGCTTCGGGAAGCGGGAGGACGGCGGGGAGCTGTTTTTT
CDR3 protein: CASSFGKREDGGELFF

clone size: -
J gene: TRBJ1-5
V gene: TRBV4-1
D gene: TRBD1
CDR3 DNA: TGCGCCAGCAGCCAAGGTACAGGGGATCAGCCCCAGCATTTT
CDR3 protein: CASSQGTGDQPQHF

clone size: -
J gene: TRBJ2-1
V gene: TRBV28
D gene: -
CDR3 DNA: TGTGCCAGCTTAAGTTTTCGTGGATACAATGAGCAGTTCTTC
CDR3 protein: CASLSFRGYNEQFF

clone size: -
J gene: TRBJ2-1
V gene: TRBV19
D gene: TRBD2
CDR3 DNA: TGTGCCAGTAGTCCTCACCCCTCCGGGACTACGAGTGAGCAGTTCTTC
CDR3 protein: CASSPHPSGTTSEQFF

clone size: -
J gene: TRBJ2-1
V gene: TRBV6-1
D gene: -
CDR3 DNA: TGTGCCAGCAGTGAATTTCTCAGGGGGGCCTACAATGAGCAGTTCTTC
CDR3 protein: CASSEFLRGAYNEQFF

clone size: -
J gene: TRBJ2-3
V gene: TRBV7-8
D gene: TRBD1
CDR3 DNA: TGTGCCAGCAGCGAGGACAGGGGGACAGATACGCAGTATTTT
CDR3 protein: CASSEDRGTDTQYF

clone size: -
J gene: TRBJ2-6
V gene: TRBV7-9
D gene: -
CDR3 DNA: TGTGCCAGCAGCTGGAGCGGAACCTCTGGGGCCAACGTCCTGACTTTC
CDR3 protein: CASSWSGTSGANVLTF

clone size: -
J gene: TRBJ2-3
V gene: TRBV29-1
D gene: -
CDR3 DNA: TGCAGCGTTGATACGCAAGTGGCGGATACGCAGTATTTT
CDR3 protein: CSVDTQVADTQYF

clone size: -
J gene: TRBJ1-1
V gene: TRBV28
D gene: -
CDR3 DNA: TGTGCCAGCAGTTCAGGGACCTTATCCTACACTGAAGCTTTCTTT
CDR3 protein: CASSSGTLSYTEAFF